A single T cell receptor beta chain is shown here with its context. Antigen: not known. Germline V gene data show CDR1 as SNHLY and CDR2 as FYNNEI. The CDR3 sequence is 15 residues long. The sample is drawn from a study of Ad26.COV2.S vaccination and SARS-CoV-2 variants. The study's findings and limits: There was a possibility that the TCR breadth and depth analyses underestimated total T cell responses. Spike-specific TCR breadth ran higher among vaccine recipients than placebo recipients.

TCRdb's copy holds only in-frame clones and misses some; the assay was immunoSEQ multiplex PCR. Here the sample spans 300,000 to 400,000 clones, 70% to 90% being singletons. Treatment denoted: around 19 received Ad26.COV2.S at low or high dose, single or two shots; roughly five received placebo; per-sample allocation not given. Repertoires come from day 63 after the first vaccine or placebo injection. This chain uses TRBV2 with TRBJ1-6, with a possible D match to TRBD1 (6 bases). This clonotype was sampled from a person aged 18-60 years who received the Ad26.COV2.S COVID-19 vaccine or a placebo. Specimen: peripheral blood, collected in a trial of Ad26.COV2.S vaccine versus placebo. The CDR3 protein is CATAGGKAYNSPLHF. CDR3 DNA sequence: TGTGCTACGGCGGGGGGCAAGGCCTATAATTCACCCCTCCACTTT.